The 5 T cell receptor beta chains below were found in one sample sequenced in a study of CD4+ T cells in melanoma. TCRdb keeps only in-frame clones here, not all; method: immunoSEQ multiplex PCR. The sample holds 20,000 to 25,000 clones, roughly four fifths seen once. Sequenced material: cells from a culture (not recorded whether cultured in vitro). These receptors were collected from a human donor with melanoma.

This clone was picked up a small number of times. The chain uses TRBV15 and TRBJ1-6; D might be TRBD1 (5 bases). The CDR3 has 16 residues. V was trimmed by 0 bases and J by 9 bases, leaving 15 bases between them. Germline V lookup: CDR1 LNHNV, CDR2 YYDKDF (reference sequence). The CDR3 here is CATSRDSAGPRSPLHF. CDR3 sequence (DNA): TGTGCCACCAGCAGAGACTCGGCAGGGCCCCGTTCACCCCTCCACTTT.

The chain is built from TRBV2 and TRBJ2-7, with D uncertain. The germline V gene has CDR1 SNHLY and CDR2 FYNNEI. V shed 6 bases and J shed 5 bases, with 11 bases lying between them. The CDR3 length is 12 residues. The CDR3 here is CASSRFGDEQYF. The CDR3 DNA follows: TGTGCCAGCAGCCGCTTTGGCGACGAGCAGTACTTC. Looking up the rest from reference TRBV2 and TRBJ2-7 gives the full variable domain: EPEVTQTPSHQVTQMGQEVILRCVPISNHLYFYWYRQILGQKVEFLVSFYNNEISEKSEIFDDQFSVERPDGSNFTLKIRSTKLEDSAMYFCASSRFGDEQYFGPGTRLTVT.

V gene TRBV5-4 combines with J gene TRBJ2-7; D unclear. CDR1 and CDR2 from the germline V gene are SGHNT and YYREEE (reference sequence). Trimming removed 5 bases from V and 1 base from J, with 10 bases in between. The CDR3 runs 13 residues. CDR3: CASSPRSSYEQYF. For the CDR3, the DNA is TGTGCCAGCAGTCCAAGGTCATCCTACGAGCAGTACTTC.

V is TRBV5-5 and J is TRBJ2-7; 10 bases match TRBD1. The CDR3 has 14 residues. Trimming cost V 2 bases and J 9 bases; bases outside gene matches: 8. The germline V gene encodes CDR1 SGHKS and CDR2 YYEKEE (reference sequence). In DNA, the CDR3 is TGTGCCAGCAGCTTAGGGACAGGGGTTTCGGGGCAGTACTTC. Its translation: CASSLGTGVSGQYF. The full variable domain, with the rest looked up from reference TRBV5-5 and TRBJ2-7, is DAGVTQSPTHLIKTRGQQVTLRCSPISGHKSVSWYQQVLGQGPQFIFQYYEKEERGRGNFPDRFSARQFPNYSSELNVNALLLGDSALYLCASSLGTGVSGQYFGPGTRLTVT.

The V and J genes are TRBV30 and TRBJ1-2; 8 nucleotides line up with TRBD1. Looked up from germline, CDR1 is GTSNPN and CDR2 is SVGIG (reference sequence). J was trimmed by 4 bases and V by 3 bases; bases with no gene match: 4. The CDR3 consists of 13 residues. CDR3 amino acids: CAWRSGGLYGYTF. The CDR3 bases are TGTGCCTGGAGATCAGGGGGCCTCTATGGCTACACCTTC.